The entry below describes one T cell receptor beta chain. Antigen unknown. CDR1 is DFQATT, CDR2 SNEGSKA, per germline (reference sequence). The CDR3 runs to 15 residues. With V trimmed by 6 bases and J by 2 bases, 7 bases remained unmatched. The investigators amplified TCR beta CDR3 regions from RNA transcripts. First-round RT-PCR with HTBI primers amplified the TCR CDR3 region. TCRdb used MiXCR to reprocess the multiplex PCR reads, holding one entry per CDR3 protein. The sample includes about 770,000 distinct CDR3 sequences, roughly 20% seen only once; the top ten take approximately 15%. The data are from a study of T cells in Graves' hyperthyroidism and ophthalmopathy. The hyperthyroidism was newly diagnosed and had lasted under 2 months; the patients were aged 18 to 65. The blood sample dates from first hyperthyroidism diagnosis, preceding any ophthalmopathy symptoms. Extraction of PBMCs used roughly 10 ml of fresh peripheral blood.

Whole-study findings and limits: Among thyroid clonotypes expanded above 0.001, most also appeared in blood.

Source material: blood. The sequence was collected from a woman in her forties or fifties with Graves' hyperthyroidism that later progressed to Graves' ophthalmopathy. The rearrangement uses TRBV20-1 and TRBJ2-3, with 11 bases lining up with TRBD2. The CDR3 is CSAASTSGDTDTQYF. CDR3 DNA sequence: TGCAGTGCCGCTTCGACTAGCGGGGACACAGATACGCAGTATTTT.